This T cell receptor (beta chain) was identified during a study of cytomegalovirus exposure and HLA in healthy donors. Regarding this clone: What it binds is not known.

It was with 60 Vbeta and 13 Jbeta primers that the PCR ran. Sequenced by immunoSEQ multiplex PCR; TCRdb stores in-frame clones only, minus some. This sample has 85,000 to 130,000 clones, with 60% to 85% found just once. Germline assignment: CDR1 SNHLY and CDR2 FYNNEI. This CDR3 is 16 amino acids long. J was trimmed by 0 bases and V by 6 bases; bases with no gene match: 8. Broader study findings: V- and J-gene trimming in TCR beta was tied to a missense DCLRE1C variant by an analysis performed later. At a 0.05 false discovery rate, a later analysis found 18,000 or so TCR beta sequences to be associated with HLA alleles.

The sequenced material came from PBMCs. The sequence was collected from a woman aged 18-29 years in good health and CMV-seropositive. The rearrangement joins TRBV2 to TRBJ1-5; TRBD1 matches at 7 bases. The CDR3 loop reads CASSVDRAYSNQPQHF. CDR3 coding DNA: TGTGCCAGCAGCGTAGACAGGGCCTATAGCAATCAGCCCCAGCATTTT.